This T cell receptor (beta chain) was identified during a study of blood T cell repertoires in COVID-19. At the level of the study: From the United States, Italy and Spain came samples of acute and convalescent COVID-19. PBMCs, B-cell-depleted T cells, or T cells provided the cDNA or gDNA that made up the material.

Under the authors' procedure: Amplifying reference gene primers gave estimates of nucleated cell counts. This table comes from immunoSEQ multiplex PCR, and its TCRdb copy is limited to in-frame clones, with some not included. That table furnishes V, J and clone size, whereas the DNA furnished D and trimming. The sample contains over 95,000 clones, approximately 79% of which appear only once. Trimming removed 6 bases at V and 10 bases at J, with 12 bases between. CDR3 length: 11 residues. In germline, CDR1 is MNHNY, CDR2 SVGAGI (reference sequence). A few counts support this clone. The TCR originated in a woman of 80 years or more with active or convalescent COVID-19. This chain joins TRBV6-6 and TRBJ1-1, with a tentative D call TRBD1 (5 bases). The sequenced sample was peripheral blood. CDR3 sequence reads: CASSPRGGAFF. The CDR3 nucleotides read TGTGCCAGCAGCCCCCGGGGGGGAGCTTTCTTT.